This record concerns one TCR beta chain sequence. Only a few counts were recorded for this clone. Its cognate antigen has yet to be identified. No base quality information exists; no much larger clone differs at one position. The data were obtained in a study of blood T cell repertoires in COVID-19 (dated by TCRdb to 2018 to 2020). About the full investigation: Collaborator samples came from the United States, Italy and Spain and covered acute and convalescent phases of COVID-19. The samples were drawn from the first 160 participants of the ongoing ImmuneRACE study and from some 1,300 subjects provided by 6 global collaborators. Deeply sampled blood TCRbeta repertoires from subjects exposed to, actively infected with, or recovered from COVID-19 were included in the dataset. Nearly every sample came with metadata listing a de-identified subject ID, COVID-19 status, age in years and sex. The prospective study material was composed of cDNA or gDNA derived from T cells, B-cell-depleted T cells, or PBMCs. A freely available public database, intended as a resource for researchers studying the immune response to SARS-CoV-2, is where the repertoires were released. HLA class I and class II types, where available, came from metadata supplied by the sample provider rather than from assay-based typing. Broader findings and caveats from the paper: The quantity of clinical and demographic metadata differed by source and by participant and was supplied without curation.

Trimming removed 4 bases from V and 4 bases from J; the gene matches leave 4 bases unexplained. From cysteine to phenylalanine, the CDR3 is 15 amino acids long. Of the read, only the CDR3 DNA is kept; its 45 bases are in frame from base 1. In the germline V gene, CDR1 corresponds to SGHAT and CDR2 to FQNNGV. TCRbeta CDR3 regions were amplified from genomic DNA by means of the immunoSEQ Assay, a bias-controlled multiplex PCR. The paper's processing steps were these. Within the assay, amplification of reference gene primers was used to estimate how many nucleated cells each sample contained. To quantify the absolute abundance of each unique TCRbeta CDR3 rearrangement, sequence reads were collapsed and filtered. For each sample, productive Simpson clonality was calculated by taking the square root of Simpson's diversity index across productive rearrangements. Drawn from immuneACCESS, this table holds only the in-frame rearrangements with V and J called that TCRdb kept. Clones are partly lost; checked studies trace under half to an unresolved V gene and leave the rest unexplained. V, J and clone size are those of that table, while D and trimming were read from the DNA. The sample yields about 200,000 clones; roughly four fifths were counted once. The ten most abundant clones make up about 6.9% of the sample.

Whole blood was collected in K2EDTA tubes by collaborating institutions according to the institutions' own protocols. For TCRbeta analysis, collaborators shipped samples as frozen whole blood, isolated PBMCs, or DNA extracted from either of those sample types. The sample taken for sequencing was peripheral blood. This sequence was found in a human donor with acute or convalescent COVID-19. The donor label of this sample is uncertain. This chain joins TRBV11-2 to TRBJ2-1; TRBD1 aligns with 10 central bases. This receptor has the CDR3 CASSYGGQGYNEQFF. The nucleotide sequence is given as TGTGCCAGCAGCTACGGGGGACAGGGGTACAATGAGCAGTTCTTC.